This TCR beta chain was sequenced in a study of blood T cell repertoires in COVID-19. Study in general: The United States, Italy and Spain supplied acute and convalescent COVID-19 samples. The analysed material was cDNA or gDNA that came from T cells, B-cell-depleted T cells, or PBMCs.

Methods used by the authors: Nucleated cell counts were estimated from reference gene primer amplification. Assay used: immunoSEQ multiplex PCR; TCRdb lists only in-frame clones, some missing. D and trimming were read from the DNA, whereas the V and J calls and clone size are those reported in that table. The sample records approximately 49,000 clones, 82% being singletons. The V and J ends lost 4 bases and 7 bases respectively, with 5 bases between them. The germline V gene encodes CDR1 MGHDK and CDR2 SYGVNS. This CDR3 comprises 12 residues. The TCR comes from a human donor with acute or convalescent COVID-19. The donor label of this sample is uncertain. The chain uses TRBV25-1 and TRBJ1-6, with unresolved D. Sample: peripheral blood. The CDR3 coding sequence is TGTGCCAGCAGTGTGTCGAATTCACCCCTCCACTTT. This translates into CASSVSNSPLHF.